This T cell receptor beta chain appears in the sequencing data of a study of Graves' ophthalmopathy and Graves' hyperthyroidism. RNA transcripts yielded amplified TCR beta CDR3 regions. An initial RT-PCR round employing HTBI primers preceded a second-round multiplex PCR. TCRdb re-called the multiplex PCR reads through MiXCR, storing one row per CDR3 protein. The sample shows around 50,000 distinct CDR3 sequences, around 50% of them seen only once. CDR3 length: 15 amino acids. The ends lost 0 bases at V and 6 bases at J; junction bases unmatched: 6. Per germline, CDR1 SGDLS and CDR2 YYNGEE. The chain combines TRBV9 with TRBJ2-7; 10 bases align to TRBD1. The clonotype comes from an adult man with Graves' ophthalmopathy. The sequencing sample was made of peripheral blood. This CDR3 reads CASSVAGQGGSEQYF. CDR3 DNA: TGTGCCAGCAGCGTAGCCGGACAGGGGGGATCCGAGCAGTACTTC. The entire variable domain, with the rest obtained from reference TRBV9 and TRBJ2-7, is as follows: DSGVTQTPKHLITATGQRVTLRCSPRSGDLSVYWYQQSLDQGLQFLIQYYNGEERAKGNILERFSAQQFPDLHSELNLSSLELGDSALYFCASSVAGQGGSEQYFGPGTRLTVT.